This T cell receptor beta chain emerged from a study of blood T cells in healthy people across ages. The CDR3 totals 15 residues. Germline loops: CDR1 LGHNA, CDR2 YNFKEQ. Trimming removed 2 bases at V and 6 bases at J, with 13 bases between. The second PCR ran about 6 to 12 cycles with a sample-barcoded 5' primer and J-beta primers. A single record per CDR3 protein comes from TCRdb applying MiXCR to the 5' RACE reads. Among about 1,400,000 distinct CDR3 sequences listed, approximately 59% were seen once. The study drew donors from healthy Caucasian individuals in Russia aged roughly 6 to 90. About this clonotype itself: Its antigen is undetermined.

Findings of the study overall: Roughly linear age-related decline in beta diversity appeared, significant by age around 36.

The source of this sequence is a man between 18 and 29 years old in good health. Sequencing input: blood. The rearrangement uses TRBV4-2 and TRBJ2-2; D may match TRBD1 or TRBD2 (5 bases each). The CDR3 region is CASSQRRGAPGELFF. Written as DNA, the CDR3 is TGTGCCAGCAGCCAACGGCGAGGGGCCCCCGGGGAGCTGTTTTTT.